The source of this TCR beta chain is a study of blood T cell repertoires in COVID-19. Study-level information: From T cells, B-cell-depleted T cells, or PBMCs came the material, which was cDNA or gDNA.

Measured with immunoSEQ multiplex PCR; TCRdb has only the in-frame clones, and not every one. The sample includes under 150,000 clones, approximately 81% of them seen just once. Sequencing input: peripheral blood. This receptor was taken from a man aged 60-69 years with acute or convalescent COVID-19.

The chain's CDR3 is CASSTGTSGRGRDIQYF. CDR3 nucleotide sequence: TGCGCCAGCAGCACGGGGACTAGCGGGCGCGGGAGGGACATTCAGTACTTC. The chain combines TRBV5-1 with TRBJ2-4, with 12 bases aligning to TRBD2. The germline CDR1 and CDR2 sequences are SGHRS and YFSETQ. J gave up 8 bases and V 4 bases, and 13 bases lay outside the gene matches. This CDR3 contains 17 residues. The complete variable domain, with remaining parts taken from reference TRBV5-1 and TRBJ2-4, reads KAGVTQTPRYLIKTRGQQVTLSCSPISGHRSVSWYQQTPGQGLQFLFEYFSETQRNKGNFPGRFSGRQFSNSRSEMNVSTLELGDSALYLCASSTGTSGRGRDIQYFGAGTRLSVL.